This T cell receptor beta chain appears in the sequencing data of a study of blood T cell repertoires in COVID-19. About the study: Sites in the United States, Italy and Spain provided acute and convalescent COVID-19 samples.

The authors' processing: Amplification of reference gene primers was used by the study to estimate nucleated cell counts. The protocol was immunoSEQ multiplex PCR, while the TCRdb copy is restricted to in-frame clones and leaves out a portion. V, J and clone size were drawn from that table, and D and trimming were deduced from the DNA. The sample gives roughly 200,000 clones, roughly four fifths of which show up once; more than 4.5% is in the top ten. Enrolled through a virtual design, the participants were between about 18 and 100 years of age and came from 24 US areas. In the 2 weeks before study entry, exposed participants met a COVID-19 case, which was PCR-confirmed or clinician-diagnosed. This receptor was identified in a woman between 50 and 59 years old who had been exposed to COVID-19. Sequenced input: PBMCs or T cells enriched from blood (not recorded which).

DNA of the CDR3: TGTGCCAGCAGTCGGGTCGAGGGCTATGGCTACACCTTC. It encodes CASSRVEGYGYTF. The gene calls are TRBV6-5 and TRBJ1-2; D unresolved. The CDR3 covers 13 residues. The germline V and J ends were trimmed by 5 bases and 4 bases, with 11 bases remaining between them. The germline V gene encodes CDR1 MNHEY and CDR2 SVGAGI.